The next 18 T cell receptor beta chains were all read from a single sample in a study of identical twins (TCRdb year 2016). The library was produced with 5' RACE. The sequencer was an Illumina HiSeq 2000. TCRdb reworked the public reads: Q25 trimming with fastp, MiXCR clone assembly, productive beta chains retained. Each CDR3 protein appears once, grouped with its most common genes and DNA. The sample table lists approximately 260,000 distinct CDR3 sequences, roughly 8% of them with a count of one. 3% of the sample comes from the top ten. This sample also belongs to another study, concerning yellow fever vaccine responses in identical twins.

Sequencing used CD8+ T cells sorted from blood. These receptors were taken from a woman under 30 in good health.

The gene calls are TRBV7-9 and TRBJ2-1, with TRBD2 identical over 9 bases. The CDR3 has 15 amino acids. CDR1 is SEHNR, CDR2 FQNEAQ, per germline (reference sequence). Trimming cost V 5 bases and J 8 bases; bases outside gene matches: 10. Here the CDR3 DNA reads TGTGCCAGCAGCCTTAGCGGGAGTTTTCAGGATGAGCAGTTCTTC. It is translated as CASSLSGSFQDEQFF.

This clonotype was seen a few times. This chain joins TRBV29-1 and TRBJ2-2; the match to TRBD1 covers 9 bases. Germline CDR1 and CDR2: SQVTM and ANQGSEA. This CDR3 has 14 residues. V trimming: 7 bases; J trimming: 6 bases; junction bases outside the gene matches: 9. CDR3 bases: TGCAGCGCCGAGGGACAGGGATACCCCGGGGAGCTGTTTTTT. It encodes CSAEGQGYPGELFF.

The chain is built from TRBV5-4 and TRBJ2-7, with TRBD1 matching over 10 bases. The V segment lost 7 bases and the J segment 3 bases; nucleotides outside the gene matches: 4. Germline CDR1 SGHNT, CDR2 YYREEE (reference sequence). The CDR3 contains 13 residues. The CDR3: CASRRDRGYEQYF. The CDR3 DNA sequence: TGTGCCAGCCGCCGGGACAGGGGCTACGAGCAGTACTTC.

This rearrangement joins TRBV7-9 to TRBJ1-4; D is unclear. Per germline, CDR1 SEHNR and CDR2 FQNEAQ (reference sequence). The germline V and J ends were trimmed by 1 base and 4 bases, with 7 bases remaining between them. The CDR3 loop spans 14 amino acids. The CDR3 region is CASSLVGDNEKLFF. DNA for the CDR3: TGTGCCAGCAGCTTAGTCGGAGATAATGAAAAACTGTTTTTT.

This clonotype has at least ten counts. This chain connects TRBV7-9 to TRBJ2-1; 8 bases map to TRBD2. Unmatched junction bases numbered 4, after V lost 1 base and J lost 8 bases. The CDR3 extends over 14 amino acids. The germline gives CDR1 SEHNR, CDR2 FQNEAQ (reference sequence). This chain's CDR3 is CASSLVVGRDEQFF. CDR3 DNA: TGTGCCAGCAGCTTAGTGGTCGGGAGGGATGAGCAGTTCTTC.

This clonotype was found many times. V gene TRBV10-3 combines with J gene TRBJ1-2; D ambiguous. V dropped 10 bases and J dropped 0 bases, with 12 bases sitting between them. Germline loops: CDR1 ENHRY, CDR2 SYGVKD. The CDR3 spans 13 residues. CDR3 residues: CATVDGSNYGYTF. DNA for the CDR3: TGTGCCACCGTGGACGGTTCTAACTATGGCTACACCTTC.

The rearrangement joins TRBV9 to TRBJ1-1; D perhaps matches TRBD1 (6 bases). This CDR3 has 15 residues. Germline CDR1 reads SGDLS; CDR2 reads YYNGEE. V lost 7 bases to trimming and J lost 4 bases, with 20 bases between them. DNA of the CDR3: TGTGCCAGCGGGGGGCAGGGCCTTAGGGGCACTGAAGCTTTCTTT. Residues: CASGGQGLRGTEAFF.

This clonotype was detected only a few times. V usage is TRBV27 and J usage is TRBJ1-1; 8 nucleotides align to TRBD1. This CDR3 comprises 16 residues. The V gene end was trimmed by 6 bases and the J gene end by 0 bases; junction bases not matched to a gene: 9. Germline-derived CDR1 and CDR2 are MNHEY and SMNVEV (reference sequence). As DNA, the CDR3 is TGTGCCAGCAGGACCGGACAGGGAGGGATGAACACTGAAGCTTTCTTT. This translates into CASRTGQGGMNTEAFF.

The V call is TRBV27, the J call TRBJ2-6; D unclear. The CDR3 is made up of 14 amino acids. Between the trimmed V and J ends, which lost 3 bases and 2 bases, there was a span of 5 bases. Germline values: CDR1 MNHEY, CDR2 SMNVEV (reference sequence). The CDR3 region is CASSFRAGANVLTF. In DNA form, the CDR3 reads TGTGCCAGCAGTTTTCGGGCTGGGGCCAACGTCCTGACTTTC.

The rearrangement links TRBV28 to TRBJ2-1; the match to TRBD1 covers 10 bases. V was pared by 4 bases and J by 5 bases, with 5 bases of the junction left unmatched. CDR3 size: 15 residues. Germline V gene data show CDR1 as MDHEN and CDR2 as SYDVKM. The DNA of the CDR3 is TGTGCCAGCAGTTCAGGGACAGGGGCAGACAATGAGCAGTTCTTC. Protein sequence: CASSSGTGADNEQFF.

The sample holds a few counts of this clonotype. The chain couples TRBV6-5 to TRBJ1-2; no reliable D call. Germline lookup yields CDR1 MNHEY and CDR2 SVGAGI. Trimming removed 8 bases at V and 8 bases at J, with 12 bases between. The CDR3 covers 11 residues. The CDR3 protein is CASWENHGYTF. In DNA form, the CDR3 reads TGTGCCAGCTGGGAGAATCACGGCTACACCTTC.

This clonotype has a handful of counts. This sequence joins TRBV27 and TRBJ2-1; D remains unclear. Germline V CDR1 and CDR2: MNHEY, SMNVEV (reference sequence). The CDR3 runs 16 residues. V was shortened by 7 bases and J by 0 bases, with 16 bases between the two germline ends. The CDR3 DNA follows: TGTGCCAGCACTTGGGCCGGGCCCCGCTCCTACAATGAGCAGTTCTTC. This sequence encodes CASTWAGPRSYNEQFF.

This clonotype has just a few counts. The genes are TRBV27 and TRBJ2-1; D possibly matches TRBD1 or TRBD2 (5 bases each). Deletions cut 4 bases from V and 5 bases from J, with 15 bases between. The CDR3 runs 15 residues. The V gene's germline CDR1 is MNHEY and CDR2 SMNVEV (reference sequence). The CDR3 sequence: CASSSGTHPDNEQFF. CDR3 nucleotide sequence: TGTGCCAGCAGTTCAGGGACGCACCCAGACAATGAGCAGTTCTTC.

This clonotype has only a few counts. V usage is TRBV4-1 and J usage is TRBJ2-7; TRBD2 is a possible D gene (6 bases). The CDR3 is 15 residues long. The V end lost 3 bases, the J end lost 0 bases, and 12 bases lay between the germline ends. The V gene's germline CDR1 is MGHRA and CDR2 YSYEKL. CDR3 sequence: CASSHVAGSSYEQYF. CDR3 bases: TGCGCCAGCAGCCATGTGGCGGGGAGCTCCTACGAGCAGTACTTC.

This clonotype has more than one count but fewer than ten. This chain uses TRBV27 with TRBJ2-2; possible D gene TRBD1, 5 bases. CDR3 length equals 15 residues. Germline CDR1 reads MNHEY; CDR2 reads SMNVEV (reference sequence). V was trimmed by 0 bases and J by 3 bases, leaving 8 bases between them. This CDR3 reads CASSLSTRDTGELFF. DNA of the CDR3: TGTGCCAGCAGTTTATCGACCAGGGACACCGGGGAGCTGTTTTTT.

This chain links TRBV3-1 with TRBJ1-6; D gene unclear. Germline V CDR1 and CDR2: LGHDT, YNNKEL (reference sequence). The CDR3 sequence is 15 residues long. The V end lost 0 bases, the J end lost 8 bases, and 11 bases lay between the germline ends. The CDR3 here is CASSQDPLDDSPLHF. The CDR3 DNA reads as TGTGCCAGCAGCCAAGATCCGTTAGATGATTCACCCCTCCACTTT. The complete variable domain, with remaining parts taken from reference TRBV3-1 and TRBJ1-6, reads DTAVSQTPKYLVTQMGNDKSIKCEQNLGHDTMYWYKQDSKKFLKIMFSYNNKELIINETVPNRFSPKSPDKAHLNLHINSLELGDSAVYFCASSQDPLDDSPLHFGNGTRLTVT.

Only a few counts were recorded for this clonotype. The V call is TRBV7-2, the J call TRBJ2-7; weak D call: TRBD2 (6 bases). The CDR3 extends over 15 amino acids. Trimming removed 0 bases from V and 7 bases from J, with 16 bases in between. Germline lookup yields CDR1 SGHTA and CDR2 FQGNSA. The DNA of the CDR3 is TGTGCCAGCAGCTTAGCAGGGGTAGGAGGGTGGGAGCAGTACTTC. Residues: CASSLAGVGGWEQYF.

This clonotype came up many times. CDR3 bases: TGTGCCAGCAGCCATGCCCGGGACCATACCTACGAGCAGTACTTC. Translating gives CASSHARDHTYEQYF. The V call is TRBV7-9, the J call TRBJ2-7, with D possibly called TRBD1 or TRBD2 (5 bases each). Trimming pared 5 bases from V and 2 bases from J, leaving 16 bases between. The CDR3 has 15 amino acids. The germline V gene encodes CDR1 SEHNR and CDR2 FQNEAQ (reference sequence).